The 14 T cell receptor beta chains listed next were all sequenced from one sample in a study of blood T cell repertoires in COVID-19. Libraries were prepared by immunoSEQ multiplex PCR; TCRdb keeps only in-frame clonotypes and omits some of them. The sample includes about 160,000 clones, about nine tenths of them seen just once. The sample consisted of peripheral blood. These receptors all stem from a man between 18 and 35 years old with acute or convalescent COVID-19.

V and J are TRBV24-1 and TRBJ2-5, with TRBD2 matching 9 bases. CDR3 length: 18 amino acids. The junction had 17 bases not matched to a gene; V was cut back by 4 bases and J by 6 bases. Germline lookup yields CDR1 KGHDR and CDR2 SFDVKD. The chain's CDR3 is CATSDTGGGGRVRQTQYF. CDR3 bases: TGTGCCACCAGTGACACCGGAGGAGGCGGGAGGGTGCGGCAGACCCAGTACTTC.

This clone appeared a single time. This sequence joins TRBV3-1 (or the pseudogene TRBV3-2) and TRBJ2-3; 11 positions agree with TRBD2. The CDR3 contains 16 residues. Germline V CDR1 and CDR2: LGHDT, YNNKEL (reference sequence). Trimming removed 0 bases from V and 1 base from J; junction bases left unmatched: 0. The CDR3 here is CASSQELAGGTDTQYF. CDR3 bases: TGTGCCAGCAGCCAAGAACTAGCGGGGGGCACAGATACGCAGTATTTT.

In its sample, this clone was seen once. This chain uses TRBV5-1 with TRBJ2-5; 14 bases map to TRBD2. V dropped 3 bases and J dropped 3; count of bases not matched to a gene: 10. CDR1 SGHRS and CDR2 YFSETQ come from the germline V gene. CDR3 size: 18 residues. The CDR3 protein is CASSSTTSGGAFKETQYF. Written as DNA, the CDR3 is TGCGCCAGCAGCTCAACGACTAGCGGGGGGGCTTTCAAAGAGACCCAGTACTTC.

This chain connects TRBV5-1 to TRBJ2-3; 8 bases map to TRBD2. CDR3 length equals 17 residues. Looked up from germline, CDR1 is SGHRS and CDR2 is YFSETQ. J was trimmed by 6 bases and V by 0 bases; bases with no gene match: 12. The CDR3 region is CASSLDLIAGLPDTQYF. CDR3 sequence (DNA): TGCGCCAGCAGCTTGGACCTCATAGCGGGGCTCCCGGATACGCAGTATTTT.

This chain connects TRBV12-3 or TRBV12-4 to TRBJ1-1, with 7 bases identical to TRBD1. CDR3 length: 12 residues. V shed 2 bases, J shed 7 bases, and the junction held 1 base outside the gene matches. As DNA, the CDR3 is TGTGCCAGCAGTTTAAACAGGGGTGAAGCTTTCTTT. It encodes CASSLNRGEAFF.

This clone showed up just once. V gene TRBV5-4 combines with J gene TRBJ1-4; 8 bases align to TRBD1. This CDR3 region has 16 residues. The germline V gene has CDR1 SGHNT and CDR2 YYREEE (reference sequence). J lost 5 bases, V lost 4 bases, and 10 bases had no gene match. CDR3 DNA: TGTGCCAGCAGCGACGGACAGGGTTCCCTCAATGAAAAACTGTTTTTT. Protein product: CASSDGQGSLNEKLFF.

This clone was observed a handful of times. The rearrangement links TRBV2 to TRBJ2-2; 7 nucleotides match TRBD2. The CDR3 is made up of 17 amino acids. J lost 5 bases, V lost 5 bases, and 14 bases had no gene match. Germline V gives CDR1 SNHLY, CDR2 FYNNEI. The CDR3 sequence is CASSLRWEGDSTGELFF. CDR3 nucleotide sequence: TGTGCCAGCAGTCTTCGCTGGGAGGGAGATTCAACCGGGGAGCTGTTTTTT.

This rearrangement joins TRBV4-2 to TRBJ1-5; perhaps TRBD1 as D (6 bases). The germline V gene has CDR1 LGHNA and CDR2 YNFKEQ. V was shortened by 4 bases and J by 5 bases, with 9 bases between the two germline ends. The CDR3 has 13 amino acids. The CDR3 sequence: CASSLRTDQPQHF. CDR3 DNA: TGTGCCAGCAGCCTAAGGACAGATCAGCCCCAGCATTTT.

The V gene is TRBV5-6, the J gene TRBJ1-2; D possibly corresponds to TRBD1 (5 bases). Trimming stripped 1 base from V and 1 base from J, with 14 bases between. The CDR3 is made up of 16 amino acids. CDR1 and CDR2 from the germline V gene are SGHDT and YYEEEE. CDR3 sequence reads: CASSLRSGAGNYGYTF. In DNA form, the CDR3 reads TGTGCCAGCAGCTTGAGGAGCGGGGCGGGTAACTATGGCTACACCTTC.

This clone was observed a single time. The CDR3 is CASKLANSPLHF. The CDR3 bases are TGTGCCAGCAAGCTAGCCAATTCACCCCTCCACTTT. The J gene is TRBJ1-6, the V gene TRBV12-3 or TRBV12-4, with D unclear. Trimming removed 7 bases at V and 7 bases at J, with 8 bases between. The CDR3 runs 12 residues.

V gene TRBV6-2 or TRBV6-3 combines with J gene TRBJ1-5; 10 bases are a match to TRBD1. CDR1 MNHEY and CDR2 SVGEGT come from the germline V gene. This CDR3 has 16 residues. The V gene end was trimmed by 5 bases and the J gene end by 2 bases; junction bases not matched to a gene: 6. The CDR3 spells CASSRGTGVGNQPQHF. CDR3 in DNA: TGTGCCAGCAGTCGAGGGACAGGGGTGGGCAATCAGCCCCAGCATTTT.

The J gene is TRBJ2-7, the V gene TRBV5-1; 8 bases are a match to TRBD2. Trimming cost V 3 bases and J 7 bases; bases outside gene matches: 15. CDR1 is SGHRS and CDR2 is YFSETQ in the germline V gene. The CDR3 is 16 residues long. In DNA form, the CDR3 reads TGCGCCAGCAGCTGGAAGGTTCCGGCGGGAGGCAAAGAGCAGTACTTC. Its translation: CASSWKVPAGGKEQYF.

V and J are TRBV5-1 and TRBJ2-5; a weak D match, TRBD1 (5 bases). V was clipped by 4 bases and J by 5 bases, with 15 bases between them. The germline V gene has CDR1 SGHRS and CDR2 YFSETQ. The CDR3 contains 14 residues. The CDR3 bases are TGCGCCAGCAGCGGTCAGGGTAGTTTGGAGACCCAGTACTTC. This gives the protein CASSGQGSLETQYF.

The chain has TRBV7-9 and TRBJ1-2; weak D call: TRBD1 (6 bases). The V end was cut by 4 bases, the J end by 5 bases, with 8 bases between. CDR1 and CDR2 from the germline V gene are SEHNR and FQNEAQ (reference sequence). The CDR3 runs 12 residues. CDR3 sequence reads: CASSSDSYGYTF. The CDR3 DNA reads as TGTGCCAGCAGCTCGGACAGTTATGGCTACACCTTC.